The 30 T cell receptor beta chains reported below all come from one sample, sequenced in a study of cytomegalovirus exposure and HLA in healthy donors. Use of 60 Vbeta and 13 Jbeta primers characterized the PCR. Measured with immunoSEQ multiplex PCR; TCRdb has only the in-frame clones, and not every one. This table holds around 130,000 clones, approximately 8.7% found once. The sequencing sample was made of PBMCs. The receptors derive from a man aged 35-49 years in good health and CMV-seronegative.

This clone was detected only a few times. V gene TRBV10-1 combines with J gene TRBJ1-4; D unresolved. This CDR3 is built from 13 residues. The ends were cut back, 6 bases at V and 7 bases at J, with 12 bases in the middle. Germline values: CDR1 WNHNN, CDR2 SYGVQD (reference sequence). The CDR3 nucleotides are TGCGCCAGCAGCCCCGGGGTGGGTGAAAAACTGTTTTTT. Translation: CASSPGVGEKLFF.

This chain joins TRBV30 and TRBJ1-3; TRBD1 matches at 8 bases. The CDR3 extends over 15 amino acids. The germline V gene has CDR1 GTSNPN and CDR2 SVGIG (reference sequence). V was pared by 3 bases and J by 1 base, with 5 bases of the junction left unmatched. CDR3 bases: TGTGCCTGGAGGGACAGGGCGGTATCTGGAAACACCATATATTTT. It specifies CAWRDRAVSGNTIYF.

With regard to this clone: One junction end does not reproduce the germline sequence, and a read error may be involved. Other DNA sequences from this sample encode an identical CDR3 as well. The V and J genes are TRBV7-9 and TRBJ2-7; D not certain. This CDR3 has 11 residues. The germline V gene has CDR1 SEHNR and CDR2 FQNEAQ (reference sequence). The CDR3 coding sequence is TGTGCCAGCAGCCTAACAGACGAGAAGTACTTC. Protein product: CASSLTDEKYF.

The chain has TRBV19 and TRBJ1-5; D is uncertain. Germline-derived CDR1 and CDR2 are LNHDA and SQIVND (reference sequence). Between the trimmed V and J ends, which lost 3 bases and 4 bases, there was a span of 13 bases. The CDR3 totals 15 residues. DNA of the CDR3: TGTGCCAGTAGTATTGCTCGAGTGCGGAATCAGCCCCAGCATTTT. It is translated as CASSIARVRNQPQHF.

The chain employs TRBV27 and TRBJ2-7; TRBD2 agrees at 10 bases. Looked up from germline, CDR1 is MNHEY and CDR2 is SMNVEV (reference sequence). The CDR3 has 16 residues. After removal of 7 bases from V and 3 bases from J, the junction contained 12 bases not matched to a gene. CDR3 nucleotide sequence: TGTGCCAGCACACTATCCGGGACTAGCGCCGTCTACGAGCAGTACTTC. The encoded protein is CASTLSGTSAVYEQYF.

The J gene is TRBJ2-1, the V gene TRBV14, with 10 nucleotides matching TRBD2. The CDR3 runs 15 residues. J gave up 3 bases and V 5 bases, and 4 bases lay outside the gene matches. Germline values: CDR1 SGHDN, CDR2 FVKESK. CDR3 protein: CASSASGGVYNEQFF. The DNA for the CDR3 is TGTGCCAGCAGCGCAAGCGGGGGGGTCTACAATGAGCAGTTCTTC.

This chain uses TRBV9 with TRBJ1-4, with 10 bases identical to TRBD1. The CDR3 has 15 residues. The germline V gene has CDR1 SGDLS and CDR2 YYNGEE. V lost 2 bases and J lost 8; bases outside the gene matches: 6. In DNA, the CDR3 is TGTGCCAGCAGCGTGACGGGACAGGGGTGGGAAAAACTGTTTTTT. It is translated as CASSVTGQGWEKLFF.

This chain uses TRBV6-5 with TRBJ1-2; a possible D gene is TRBD1 (6 bases). The ends were cut back, 4 bases at V and 5 bases at J, with 14 bases in the middle. Germline V gene sequence: CDR1 MNHEY, CDR2 SVGAGI. CDR3 length equals 14 residues. The CDR3 DNA sequence: TGTGCCAGCAGTTGGGACATTTACTCTTATGGCTACACCTTC. It yields the protein CASSWDIYSYGYTF.

The genes are TRBV9 and TRBJ1-2; tentative D call: TRBD1 (6 bases). Germline CDR1 SGDLS, CDR2 YYNGEE. This CDR3 is built from 15 residues. V lost 2 bases, J lost 5 bases, and 16 bases lay in between. DNA of the CDR3: TGTGCCAGCAGCGTGGACGGACAGTTGCCTTATGGCTACACCTTC. This encodes CASSVDGQLPYGYTF.

The table lists this clone with a few counts. CDR3 sequence (DNA): TGTGCCACCAGCAACGTAGCGAGAGATGGCTACACCTTC. It specifies CATSNVARDGYTF. The J gene is TRBJ1-2, the V gene TRBV15; D remains ambiguous. The CDR3 loop spans 13 amino acids. Germline assignment: CDR1 LNHNV and CDR2 YYDKDF (reference sequence). V shed 4 bases and J shed 6 bases, with 12 bases lying between them.

This clone was observed a handful of times. The chain recombines TRBV9 with TRBJ1-1, with a tentative D call TRBD1 (5 bases). The V end lost 7 bases, the J end lost 0 bases, and 16 bases lay between the germline ends. The CDR3 totals 15 residues. The germline V gene encodes CDR1 SGDLS and CDR2 YYNGEE. For the CDR3, the DNA is TGTGCCAGCGGGGGACTGCCTCCCCTGAACACTGAAGCTTTCTTT. Translating it yields CASGGLPPLNTEAFF.

The table lists this clone with a few counts. The chain links TRBV6-6 to TRBJ1-6, with TRBD1 matching over 10 bases. The CDR3 has 14 residues. Germline CDR1 MNHNY, CDR2 SVGAGI (reference sequence). V gave up 8 bases and J gave up 8 bases; unmatched junction bases: 6. CDR3 protein: CASWAGQGYSPLHF. The CDR3 DNA is TGTGCCAGCTGGGCGGGACAGGGGTATTCACCCCTCCACTTT.

The chain uses TRBV10-3 and TRBJ1-1; D possibly corresponds to TRBD1 (5 bases). Germline CDR1 and CDR2: ENHRY and SYGVKD. The germline V and J ends were trimmed by 10 bases and 3 bases, with 21 bases remaining between them. This CDR3 has 15 residues. The CDR3 region has the DNA TGTGCCACCAATATGGGACTTAGGGGATACACTGAAGCTTTCTTT. Its protein is CATNMGLRGYTEAFF.

This clone was observed a few times. The chain uses TRBV29-1 and TRBJ1-3; D unclear. The CDR3 is 12 residues long. The ends were cut back, 2 bases at V and 7 bases at J, with 9 bases in the middle. CDR1 and CDR2 (germline): SQVTM, ANQGSEA. The CDR3 DNA is TGCAGCGTTGAAAGTGCACGGAACACCATATATTTT. Encoded protein: CSVESARNTIYF.

This sequence joins TRBV19 and TRBJ1-2; possibly TRBD1 for D (6 bases). This CDR3 spans 11 amino acids. V lost 6 bases to trimming and J lost 6 bases, with 8 bases between them. The germline V gene encodes CDR1 LNHDA and CDR2 SQIVND (reference sequence). CDR3 DNA sequence: TGTGCCAGTAGGTCAGGGGATGGCTACACCTTC. It specifies CASRSGDGYTF.

CDR3 sequence (DNA): TGTGCCAGCAGCTTGGGTGGGACAGGGTCACCCCTCCACTTT. This gives the protein CASSLGGTGSPLHF. V is TRBV5-6 and J is TRBJ1-6; 9 nucleotides align to TRBD1. V lost 0 bases and J lost 10; bases outside the gene matches: 2. The CDR3 is made up of 14 amino acids. Per germline, CDR1 SGHDT and CDR2 YYEEEE.

This chain links TRBV2 with TRBJ1-1; the D gene is possibly TRBD1 (6 bases). Germline CDR1 is SNHLY and CDR2 is FYNNEI. V was shortened by 0 bases and J by 9 bases, with 17 bases between the two germline ends. The CDR3 is made up of 15 amino acids. CDR3 loop: CASSEARGQAQKAFF. The CDR3 nucleotides are TGTGCCAGCAGTGAAGCGCGGGGGCAGGCCCAAAAAGCTTTCTTT.

The J gene is TRBJ1-1, the V gene TRBV5-1; 10 bases are a match to TRBD1. CDR3 length: 13 amino acids. The junction had 4 bases not matched to a gene; V was cut back by 0 bases and J by 11 bases. Germline V gene lookup returns CDR1 SGHRS and CDR2 YFSETQ. The DNA for the CDR3 is TGCGCCAGCAGCTTGGGGGACAGGGGAAAGGCTTTCTTT. The encoded protein is CASSLGDRGKAFF.

The chain combines TRBV5-4 with TRBJ2-3, with TRBD2 matching 9 bases. Trimming cost V 0 bases and J 9 bases; bases outside gene matches: 11. This CDR3 has 16 amino acids. The V gene's germline CDR1 is SGHNT and CDR2 YYREEE (reference sequence). The CDR3 reads CASSLELAGTRGTQYF. In DNA form, the CDR3 reads TGTGCCAGCAGCTTGGAGCTAGCGGGGACACGGGGGACGCAGTATTTT.

The table lists this clone with a few counts. The rearrangement uses TRBV15 and TRBJ1-1; D uncertain. V lost 3 bases to trimming and J lost 3 bases, with 8 bases between them. The CDR3 runs to 13 residues. Germline V gene sequence: CDR1 LNHNV, CDR2 YYDKDF (reference sequence). Here the CDR3 reads CATSRLEHTEAFF. In DNA, the CDR3 is TGTGCCACCAGCAGGCTGGAGCACACTGAAGCTTTCTTT.

There are a few counts of this clone. The chain joins TRBV7-2 to TRBJ2-7; 12 nucleotides align to TRBD2. From germline, CDR1 is SGHTA and CDR2 FQGNSA. This CDR3 is built from 17 residues. Trimming at V came to 5 bases and at J to 0 bases, leaving 8 bases not matched to a gene. This chain's CDR3 is CASSRLAGALSSYEQYF. CDR3 nucleotides: TGTGCCAGCAGCCGACTAGCGGGGGCCCTGAGCTCCTACGAGCAGTACTTC.

J is TRBJ2-1 and V is TRBV18; no definite D call. From germline, CDR1 is KGHSH and CDR2 LQKENI. The CDR3 is 12 amino acids. V was trimmed by 4 bases and J by 6 bases, leaving 7 bases between them. In DNA, the CDR3 is TGTGCCAGCTCACTGCCCAGCAATGAGCAGTTCTTC. Residues: CASSLPSNEQFF.

A note on this clone: Within the sample, other DNA sequences also encode this same CDR3. V gene TRBV6-1 combines with J gene TRBJ1-6; D is undetermined. Between the trimmed V and J ends, which lost 6 bases and 2 bases, there was a span of 8 bases. CDR1 MNHNS and CDR2 SASEGT come from the germline V gene. CDR3 size: 14 residues. As DNA, the CDR3 is TGTGCCAGCAGCTCTGGGCCCTATAATTCACCCCTCCACTTT. It encodes CASSSGPYNSPLHF.

In its sample, this clone was seen a few times. The rearrangement uses TRBV2 and TRBJ1-3; perhaps TRBD1 as D (5 bases). The length of the CDR3 is 15 residues. CDR1 and CDR2 (germline): SNHLY, FYNNEI. V shed 1 base and J shed 2 bases, with 9 bases lying between them. CDR3 region: CASSEEGNTGNTIYF. CDR3 DNA sequence: TGTGCCAGCAGTGAAGAGGGGAACACTGGAAACACCATATATTTT. Supplemented by reference TRBV2 and TRBJ1-3, the full variable domain reads EPEVTQTPSHQVTQMGQEVILRCVPISNHLYFYWYRQILGQKVEFLVSFYNNEISEKSEIFDDQFSVERPDGSNFTLKIRSTKLEDSAMYFCASSEEGNTGNTIYFGEGSWLTVV.

This clone was counted many times. The chain couples TRBV20-1 to TRBJ1-2; maybe TRBD1 (5 bases). CDR3 length: 11 amino acids. Germline-derived CDR1 and CDR2 are DFQATT and SNEGSKA (reference sequence). V was cut by 7 bases and J by 11 bases, with 17 bases left in between. The CDR3 nucleotides are TGCAGTGTCTCGGGACTTAGTACTTACACCTTC. Translating gives CSVSGLSTYTF.

The chain employs TRBV19 and TRBJ2-4; TRBD2 is a possible D gene (7 bases). Germline CDR1 reads LNHDA; CDR2 reads SQIVND (reference sequence). Trimming shortened V by 3 bases and J by 1 base, and 13 bases separated the two germline ends. This CDR3 comprises 16 residues. In DNA, the CDR3 is TGTGCCAGTAGTATGATGGGGGGGCGGGCCAAAAACATTCAGTACTTC. Protein sequence: CASSMMGGRAKNIQYF.

The chain uses TRBV19 and TRBJ1-5; D possibly corresponds to TRBD1 (6 bases). Germline CDR1 and CDR2: LNHDA and SQIVND (reference sequence). The CDR3 is made up of 15 amino acids. Trimming removed 3 bases at V and 4 bases at J, with 13 bases between. DNA for the CDR3: TGTGCCAGTAGTATTTTTTCAGGGGCAAATCAGCCCCAGCATTTT. It specifies CASSIFSGANQPQHF.

CDR3 nucleotide sequence: TGTGCCAGCAGAAAGGGTCTGACAGGGCTTCGCAATCAGCCCCAGCATTTT. The encoded protein is CASRKGLTGLRNQPQHF. V gene TRBV2 combines with J gene TRBJ1-5, with 7 bases fitting TRBD1. The V gene's germline CDR1 is SNHLY and CDR2 FYNNEI. J lost 2 bases, V lost 6 bases, and 13 bases had no gene match. The CDR3 totals 17 residues.

The rearrangement joins TRBV27 to TRBJ1-1, with D perhaps matching TRBD1 (5 bases). This CDR3 is built from 13 residues. The germline V gene encodes CDR1 MNHEY and CDR2 SMNVEV (reference sequence). Trimming took 4 bases from V and 2 from J, leaving 8 bases between them. The CDR3 nucleotides read TGTGCCAGCAGTTGGGGGGACAACACTGAAGCTTTCTTT. It is translated as CASSWGDNTEAFF.

The J gene is TRBJ1-5, the V gene TRBV19; D call uncertain. There are 15 residues in the CDR3. With 7 bases removed from V and 2 bases from J, the gap between germline ends came to 15 bases. Germline V lookup: CDR1 LNHDA, CDR2 SQIVND (reference sequence). CDR3 in amino acids: CASTPSSGGNQPQHF. The CDR3 bases are TGTGCCAGTACCCCCTCATCGGGAGGCAATCAGCCCCAGCATTTT.